The rows below give T cell receptor beta chains drawn from one sample of a study of blood T cells in healthy people across ages. TCRdb re-called the 5' RACE reads with MiXCR, one entry per CDR3 protein. The sample consists of approximately 940,000 distinct CDR3 sequences, roughly 52% of them appearing once. Sequenced input: blood. Source of these receptors: a man younger than 40 in good health. Each CDR3 is given with its conserved first and last residue. The order of the fields is CDR3 protein, CDR3 DNA, D gene, J gene, V gene, clone size. The D gene is left open where the match is weak. For some rows the clone size is stated as once, few or many, or as a class when expanded; others skip it.

CDR3: CASSVAGTSSYEQYF; DNA: TGTGCCAGCAGTGTCGCCGGGACGTCTTCCTACGAGCAGTACTTC; D: .; J: TRBJ2-7; V: TRBV6-1; size: few
CDR3: CASSFVTQEAQYF; DNA: TGTGCCAGCAGTTTCGTGACCCAAGAGGCCCAGTACTTC; D: .; J: TRBJ2-7; V: TRBV12-3/TRBV12-4; size: .
CDR3: CASSFASSDTQYF; DNA: TGTGCCAGCAGTTTCGCGAGTTCAGATACGCAGTATTTT; D: .; J: TRBJ2-3; V: TRBV27; size: .
CDR3: CASSLSGSNEQFF; DNA: TGTGCCAGCAGCTTGTCGGGGTCCAATGAGCAGTTCTTC; D: .; J: TRBJ2-1; V: TRBV5-6; size: .
CDR3: CASSQGATEAFF; DNA: TGTGCCAGCAGTCAGGGCGCCACTGAAGCTTTCTTT; D: .; J: TRBJ1-1; V: TRBV3-1; size: few
CDR3: CASSRGRYYEQYF; DNA: TGTGCCAGCAGTCGGGGACGGTACTACGAGCAGTACTTC; D: .; J: TRBJ2-7; V: TRBV6-8; size: few
CDR3: CASRRGVREQYF; DNA: TGTGCCAGCAGACGGGGGGTACGCGAGCAGTACTTC; D: TRBD2; J: TRBJ2-7; V: TRBV2; size: .
CDR3: CSVGGHNQPQHF; DNA: TGCAGCGTCGGGGGACACAATCAGCCCCAGCATTTT; D: .; J: TRBJ1-5; V: TRBV29-1; size: .
CDR3: CATSENTGTGRDTEAFF; DNA: TGTGCCACCAGTGAAAACACCGGGACAGGGCGGGACACTGAAGCTTTCTTT; D: TRBD1; J: TRBJ1-1; V: TRBV24-1; size: .
CDR3: CASSFGGGAAKNIQYF; DNA: TGTGCCAGCAGTTTTGGGGGGGGCGCAGCCAAAAACATTCAGTACTTC; D: .; J: TRBJ2-4; V: TRBV12-3/TRBV12-4; size: few
CDR3: CASSLVGRVQGNYGYTF; DNA: TGTGCCAGCAGCTTAGTAGGCAGGGTGCAGGGGAACTATGGCTACACCTTC; D: .; J: TRBJ1-2; V: TRBV7-9; size: .
CDR3: CASSLTNVPYEQYF; DNA: TGTGCCAGCAGCTTAACTAACGTCCCGTACGAGCAGTACTTC; D: .; J: TRBJ2-7; V: TRBV7-8; size: .
CDR3: CSARDRLAGFQETQYF; DNA: TGCAGTGCTAGAGATCGTCTAGCGGGGTTCCAAGAGACCCAGTACTTC; D: TRBD2; J: TRBJ2-5; V: TRBV20-1; size: once
CDR3: CSVEIAGRQIYEQYF; DNA: TGCAGCGTTGAGATAGCGGGGCGGCAGATCTACGAGCAGTACTTC; D: TRBD2; J: TRBJ2-7; V: TRBV29-1; size: .
CDR3: CASSADRVPPLHF; DNA: TGTGCCAGCAGCGCCGACAGGGTTCCACCCCTCCACTTT; D: TRBD1; J: TRBJ1-6; V: TRBV12-3/TRBV12-4; size: .
CDR3: CASSLLAGATQETQYF; DNA: TGTGCCAGCAGCCTACTAGCGGGGGCAACCCAAGAGACCCAGTACTTC; D: TRBD2; J: TRBJ2-5; V: TRBV4-2; size: .
CDR3: CASSSLQGLPYNEQFF; DNA: TGTGCCAGCAGCTCCTTACAGGGTCTACCTTACAATGAGCAGTTCTTC; D: .; J: TRBJ2-1; V: TRBV7-3; size: .
CDR3: CASSFTSGGLPETQYF; DNA: TGTGCCAGCAGTTTTACTAGCGGGGGGCTCCCAGAGACCCAGTACTTC; D: TRBD2; J: TRBJ2-5; V: TRBV12-3/TRBV12-4; size: .
CDR3: CASSTRQGRETQYF; DNA: TGCGCCAGCAGCACAAGACAGGGAAGGGAGACCCAGTACTTC; D: TRBD1; J: TRBJ2-5; V: TRBV5-1; size: .
CDR3: CASSQGQGRGQPQHF; DNA: TGTGCCAGCAGCCAGGGACAGGGGAGAGGTCAGCCCCAGCATTTT; D: TRBD1; J: TRBJ1-5; V: TRBV4-2; size: .
CDR3: CASSGRQSYEQYF; DNA: TGTGCCAGCAGCGGAAGGCAGAGCTACGAGCAGTACTTC; D: .; J: TRBJ2-7; V: TRBV7-9; size: .
CDR3: CASSLVPSGVSYEQYF; DNA: TGTGCCAGCAGCTTAGTCCCTAGCGGGGTTTCCTACGAGCAGTACTTC; D: TRBD2; J: TRBJ2-7; V: TRBV7-2; size: .
CDR3: CASSQDPGTKNIQYF; DNA: TGCGCCAGCAGCCAAGATCCGGGAACCAAAAACATTCAGTACTTC; D: .; J: TRBJ2-4; V: TRBV4-3; size: few
CDR3: CASSPRDESTDTQYF; DNA: TGTGCCAGCAGTCCCAGGGATGAGAGCACAGATACGCAGTATTTT; D: .; J: TRBJ2-3; V: TRBV28; size: .
CDR3: CSVGEISGETQYF; DNA: TGCAGCGTTGGGGAGATCAGTGGGGAGACCCAGTACTTC; D: .; J: TRBJ2-5; V: TRBV29-1; size: many
CDR3: CASGGQRRADTQYF; DNA: TGTGCCAGCGGGGGACAAAGGCGGGCAGATACGCAGTATTTT; D: .; J: TRBJ2-3; V: TRBV28; size: .
CDR3: CASSLITGNQPQHF; DNA: TGTGCCAGCAGCTTAATCACCGGCAATCAGCCCCAGCATTTT; D: .; J: TRBJ1-5; V: TRBV7-9; size: .
CDR3: CASTYRLGTGSSYEQYF; DNA: TGTGCCAGCACCTACAGATTGGGCACGGGGAGCTCCTACGAGCAGTACTTC; D: .; J: TRBJ2-7; V: TRBV7-9; size: .
CDR3: CASSQDPRSTDTQYF; DNA: TGTGCCAGCAGCCAAGATCCGCGCAGCACAGATACGCAGTATTTT; D: .; J: TRBJ2-3; V: TRBV4-2; size: few
CDR3: CASSLRPSGANVLTF; DNA: TGTGCCAGCAGTTTACGTCCTTCTGGGGCCAACGTCCTGACTTTC; D: .; J: TRBJ2-6; V: TRBV27; size: .
CDR3: CASSPWASYNYEQYF; DNA: TGTGCCAGCAGCCCCTGGGCTAGCTATAACTACGAGCAGTACTTC; D: .; J: TRBJ2-7; V: TRBV7-8; size: .
CDR3: CASSPERPYEQYF; DNA: TGTGCCAGCAGCCCCGAGCGGCCCTACGAGCAGTACTTC; D: .; J: TRBJ2-7; V: TRBV28; size: .
CDR3: CSARKGGGGTDTQYF; DNA: TGCAGTGCTAGAAAGGGCGGGGGCGGCACAGATACGCAGTATTTT; D: .; J: TRBJ2-3; V: TRBV20-1; size: .
CDR3: CATTYGLGEAFF; DNA: TGTGCCACCACATACGGGCTTGGCGAAGCTTTCTTT; D: .; J: TRBJ1-1; V: TRBV18; size: once
CDR3: CASSLGPGDYGYTF; DNA: TGTGCCAGCAGCTTAGGCCCAGGGGACTATGGCTACACCTTC; D: .; J: TRBJ1-2; V: TRBV7-9; size: few
CDR3: CASGRGVRTDTQYF; DNA: TGTGCCAGCGGTCGGGGGGTAAGGACAGATACGCAGTATTTT; D: TRBD2; J: TRBJ2-3; V: TRBV2; size: .
CDR3: CSARDPDSYQPQHF; DNA: TGCAGTGCTAGAGACCCGGACAGTTATCAGCCCCAGCATTTT; D: .; J: TRBJ1-5; V: TRBV20-1; size: once
CDR3: CAIAGGNSYEQYF; DNA: TGTGCCATCGCAGGGGGGAACTCCTACGAGCAGTACTTC; D: .; J: TRBJ2-7; V: TRBV10-3; size: .
CDR3: CASSLEGQGLNTEAFF; DNA: TGCGCCAGCAGCTTGGAGGGACAAGGCTTGAACACTGAAGCTTTCTTT; D: .; J: TRBJ1-1; V: TRBV5-1; size: .
CDR3: CSARDSRRGGNEQFF; DNA: TGCAGTGCTAGAGATAGTAGGCGGGGCGGGAATGAGCAGTTCTTC; D: .; J: TRBJ2-1; V: TRBV20-1; size: .
CDR3: CSVRTGVLTDTQYF; DNA: TGCAGCGTTCGGACAGGGGTTCTAACAGATACGCAGTATTTT; D: TRBD1; J: TRBJ2-3; V: TRBV29-1; size: .
CDR3: CASSLSAPGTDTQYF; DNA: TGTGCCAGCAGCTTAAGCGCTCCGGGCACAGATACGCAGTATTTT; D: .; J: TRBJ2-3; V: TRBV7-2; size: .
CDR3: CASSQDSGIYGYIF; DNA: TGCGCCAGCAGCCAAGACTCCGGGATCTATGGCTACATCTTC; D: .; J: TRBJ1-2; V: TRBV4-1; size: .
CDR3: CASSRGAAGGSYNEQFF; DNA: TGTGCCAGCAGCCGAGGGGCGGCAGGGGGCTCCTACAATGAGCAGTTCTTC; D: TRBD1; J: TRBJ2-1; V: TRBV4-2; size: .
CDR3: CASSSVLISDEQYF; DNA: TGTGCCAGCTCCTCAGTCCTTATTTCCGACGAGCAGTACTTC; D: .; J: TRBJ2-7; V: TRBV18; size: .
CDR3: CASSLAQGLAGENEQFF; DNA: TGTGCCAGCAGTTTAGCGCAAGGACTAGCGGGGGAAAATGAGCAGTTCTTC; D: TRBD2; J: TRBJ2-1; V: TRBV12-3/TRBV12-4; size: .
CDR3: CASRSVGAQETQYF; DNA: TGTGCCAGCAGAAGCGTGGGGGCCCAAGAGACCCAGTACTTC; D: .; J: TRBJ2-5; V: TRBV6-2/TRBV6-3; size: .
CDR3: CASHGPGSKYEQYF; DNA: TGTGCCAGCCATGGACCGGGGTCTAAGTACGAGCAGTACTTC; D: .; J: TRBJ2-7; V: TRBV28; size: few
CDR3: CASSLYTRPTGPETQYF; DNA: TGTGCCAGCAGCTTATATACTAGACCCACGGGACCAGAGACCCAGTACTTC; D: .; J: TRBJ2-5; V: TRBV7-2; size: .
CDR3: CAGSPDRAANQPQHF; DNA: TGTGCCGGCAGCCCTGACAGGGCGGCCAATCAGCCCCAGCATTTT; D: TRBD1; J: TRBJ1-5; V: TRBV7-2; size: .
CDR3: CASSLNSLISGANVLTF; DNA: TGTGCCAGCAGCTTAAATAGCCTGATCTCTGGGGCCAACGTCCTGACTTTC; D: .; J: TRBJ2-6; V: TRBV7-3; size: few
CDR3: CANPGQGRGYEQYF; DNA: TGTGCCAACCCTGGGCAGGGCCGTGGATACGAGCAGTACTTC; D: .; J: TRBJ2-7; V: TRBV6-5; size: .
CDR3: CASSYSEDSGGLCEQYF; DNA: TGTGCCAGCAGTTACTCGGAGGATAGCGGGGGACTTTGCGAGCAGTACTTC; D: TRBD2; J: TRBJ2-7; V: TRBV6-2/TRBV6-3; size: .
CDR3: CSAPKGGAIGEQYF; DNA: TGCAGTGCCCCTAAAGGGGGCGCCATCGGAGAGCAGTACTTC; D: TRBD1; J: TRBJ2-7; V: TRBV20-1; size: few
CDR3: CASSLDSFNQPQHF; DNA: TGTGCCAGCAGCCTCGACTCATTCAATCAGCCCCAGCATTTT; D: .; J: TRBJ1-5; V: TRBV7-2; size: few
CDR3: CASSSRSQVTYF; DNA: TGTGCCAGCAGCTCCAGATCACAGGTTACGTACTTC; D: .; J: TRBJ2-4; V: TRBV7-9; size: few
CDR3: CASSELNYGYTF; DNA: TGTGCCAGCAGTGAATTGAACTATGGCTACACCTTC; D: .; J: TRBJ1-2; V: TRBV25-1; size: .
CDR3: CATSEEVRTDTQYF; DNA: TGTGCCACTTCCGAAGAGGTGAGGACAGATACGCAGTATTTT; D: .; J: TRBJ2-3; V: TRBV10-3; size: many